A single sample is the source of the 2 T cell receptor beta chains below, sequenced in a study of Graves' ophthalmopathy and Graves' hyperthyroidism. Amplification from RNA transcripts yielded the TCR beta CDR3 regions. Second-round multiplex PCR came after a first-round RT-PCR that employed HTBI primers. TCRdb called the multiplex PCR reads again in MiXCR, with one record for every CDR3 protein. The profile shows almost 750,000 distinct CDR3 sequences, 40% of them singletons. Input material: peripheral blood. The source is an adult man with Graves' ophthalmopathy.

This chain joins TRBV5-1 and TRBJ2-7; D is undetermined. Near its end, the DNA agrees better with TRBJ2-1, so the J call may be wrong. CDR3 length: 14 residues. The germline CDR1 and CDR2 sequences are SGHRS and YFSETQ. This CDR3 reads CASSLVGTYNEQFF. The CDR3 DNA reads TGCGCCAGCAGCTTGGTTGGGACCTACAATGAGCAGTTCTTC.

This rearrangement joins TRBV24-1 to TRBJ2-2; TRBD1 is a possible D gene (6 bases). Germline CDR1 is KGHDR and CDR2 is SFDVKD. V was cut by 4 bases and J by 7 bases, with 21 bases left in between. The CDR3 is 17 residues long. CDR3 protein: CATSDPLMDSSDGELFF. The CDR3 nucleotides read TGTGCCACCAGTGACCCACTGATGGACAGCTCAGACGGGGAGCTGTTTTTT.